The 15 T cell receptor beta chains listed next were all sequenced from one sample in a study of naive and memory T cell subsets. An equimolar mix of two oligonucleotides served as the beta constant-region primer for TRBC1 and TRBC2. TCRdb ran MiXCR on the UMI-ligation and nested PCR reads and lists one entry per CDR3 protein. The profile shows tens of thousands of distinct CDR3 sequences, approximately 6.5% of them singletons. The sequencing sample was made of central memory CD4+ T cells from blood. These receptors all come from a human donor in good health.

This clonotype occurred many times. The chain couples TRBV20-1 to TRBJ1-5, with TRBD1 as a possible D gene (5 bases). This CDR3 spans 14 amino acids. Deletions cut 3 bases from V and 7 bases from J, with 16 bases between. Germline V gives CDR1 DFQATT, CDR2 SNEGSKA (reference sequence). This chain's CDR3 is CSASQGLGGQPQHF. The DNA of the CDR3 is TGCAGTGCTAGTCAGGGATTAGGAGGACAGCCCCAGCATTTT.

This clonotype was seen ten or more times. The chain combines TRBV20-1 with TRBJ1-5; D unresolved. CDR3 length equals 15 residues. Per the germline V gene, CDR1 is DFQATT and CDR2 is SNEGSKA (reference sequence). V lost 0 bases to trimming and J lost 8 bases, with 17 bases between them. CDR3 region: CSARDATQYYEPQHF. CDR3 DNA sequence: TGCAGTGCTAGAGATGCAACCCAGTATTACGAGCCCCAGCATTTT.

This clonotype was recorded at least ten times. V is TRBV20-1 and J is TRBJ1-3; 10 bases are shared with TRBD1. The V gene's germline CDR1 is DFQATT and CDR2 SNEGSKA (reference sequence). The CDR3 runs 16 residues. V shed 2 bases, J shed 1 base, and the junction held 5 bases outside the gene matches. The DNA of the CDR3 is TGCAGTGCTAGACCGGGACAGGGGATTTCTGGAAACACCATATATTTT. Its protein product is CSARPGQGISGNTIYF.

This clonotype was counted at least ten times. The genes are TRBV4-3 and TRBJ2-5, with TRBD2 matching 9 bases. CDR3 length equals 17 residues. Germline V gene lookup returns CDR1 LGHNA and CDR2 YSLEER. After removal of 1 base from V and 5 bases from J, the junction contained 11 bases not matched to a gene. For the CDR3, the DNA is TGCGCCAGCAGCCAAGCGACGACTAGCGGATTGGTGGAGACCCAGTACTTC. Residues: CASSQATTSGLVETQYF.

This clonotype was recorded many times. The chain is built from TRBV20-1 and TRBJ2-3, with 10 bases lining up with TRBD1. The CDR3 covers 16 residues. The ends lost 6 bases at V and 2 bases at J; junction bases unmatched: 11. The germline gives CDR1 DFQATT, CDR2 SNEGSKA (reference sequence). DNA of the CDR3: TGCAGTGCACCCCTCCGACAGGGGGCACTCACAGATACGCAGTATTTT. It translates to CSAPLRQGALTDTQYF.

This clonotype appeared a few times. The V gene is TRBV2, the J gene TRBJ2-2, with a tentative D call TRBD1 (6 bases). Between the trimmed V and J ends, which lost 4 bases and 2 bases, there was a span of 11 bases. The CDR3 has 15 amino acids. The germline CDR1 and CDR2 sequences are SNHLY and FYNNEI. The CDR3 DNA follows: TGTGCCAGCAGTGGAGGGACAACTAACACCGGGGAGCTGTTTTTT. It specifies CASSGGTTNTGELFF.

This clonotype showed up many times. The chain is built from TRBV20-1 and TRBJ1-3, with D perhaps matching TRBD1 (6 bases). The CDR3 loop spans 13 amino acids. Trimming shortened V by 6 bases and J by 1 base, and 10 bases separated the two germline ends. Germline CDR1 is DFQATT and CDR2 is SNEGSKA (reference sequence). CDR3 sequence (DNA): TGCAGTGCGAACAGGGATTCTGGAAACACCATATATTTT. This sequence encodes CSANRDSGNTIYF.

This clonotype occurred many times. The chain joins TRBV5-5 to TRBJ2-5; TRBD1 agrees at 7 bases. V trimming: 2 bases; J trimming: 5 bases; junction bases outside the gene matches: 3. Germline CDR1 SGHKS, CDR2 YYEKEE (reference sequence). CDR3 length equals 13 residues. This CDR3 is CASSLQGWETQYF. In DNA, the CDR3 is TGTGCCAGCAGCTTACAGGGGTGGGAGACCCAGTACTTC.

This clonotype was detected many times. The chain is built from TRBV27 and TRBJ1-1; no definite D call. The CDR3 has 11 amino acids. V was cut by 3 bases and J by 8 bases, with 7 bases left in between. CDR1 is MNHEY, CDR2 SMNVEV, per germline (reference sequence). The CDR3 nucleotides are TGTGCCAGCAGTTTTCTGGGGGAAGCTTTCTTT. This codes for CASSFLGEAFF.

In its sample, this clonotype was seen many times. The gene calls are TRBV28 and TRBJ1-1; TRBD1 matches at 8 bases. CDR3 length: 15 residues. CDR1 and CDR2 from the germline V gene are MDHEN and SYDVKM. J lost 5 bases, V lost 8 bases, and 13 bases had no gene match. CDR3 protein: CASFHRGAGKTEAFF. CDR3 bases: TGTGCCAGCTTTCACAGGGGGGCTGGGAAAACTGAAGCTTTCTTT.

This clonotype was found many times. One junction end disagrees with the germline gene, perhaps due to a read error. V is TRBV6-6 and J is TRBJ2-5; perhaps D is TRBD1 or TRBD2 (6 bases each). The CDR3 has 13 residues. CDR1 and CDR2 from the germline V gene are MNHNY and SVGAGI (reference sequence). Here the CDR3 DNA reads TGTGCCAGCAGACTAGGCCCTCAGGGGACTCTCCACTTC. Translation: CASRLGPQGTLHF.

This clonotype was observed many times. The chain couples TRBV20-1 to TRBJ1-1, with TRBD1 matching over 8 bases. V gave up 6 bases and J gave up 8 bases; unmatched junction bases: 23. This CDR3 has 17 amino acids. Germline CDR1 is DFQATT and CDR2 is SNEGSKA (reference sequence). This chain's CDR3 is CSASLWTGRASGLEAFF. CDR3 nucleotides: TGCAGTGCAAGTCTTTGGACAGGGCGCGCCTCAGGACTAGAAGCTTTCTTT.

Only a few counts were recorded for this clonotype. The chain joins TRBV7-9 to TRBJ1-1; 8 nucleotides match TRBD1. CDR1 is SEHNR and CDR2 is FQNEAQ in the germline V gene (reference sequence). This CDR3 comprises 13 residues. Trimming took 4 bases from V and 5 from J; bases not matched to a gene: 3. CDR3 loop: CASSSQGATEAFF. DNA for the CDR3: TGTGCCAGCAGCTCGCAGGGGGCGACTGAAGCTTTCTTT. The variable domain in full, completed from reference TRBV7-9 and TRBJ1-1, reads DTGVSQNPRHKITKRGQNVTFRCDPISEHNRLYWYRQTLGQGPEFLTYFQNEAQLEKSRLLSDRFSAERPKGSFSTLEIQRTEQGDSAMYLCASSSQGATEAFFGQGTRLTVV.

This clonotype was counted a few times. The chain carries TRBV12-3 or TRBV12-4 and TRBJ2-7, with D possibly being TRBD2 (6 bases). The CDR3 consists of 14 residues. V lost 6 bases and J 3 bases, leaving 15 bases between the germline ends. Here the CDR3 reads CASSPVGGSYEQYF. The CDR3 DNA follows: TGTGCCAGCAGCCCCGTGGGAGGAAGCTACGAGCAGTACTTC.

This clonotype was picked up many times. CDR3 in amino acids: CSASKREGRDTQYF. The DNA for the CDR3 is TGCAGTGCTAGTAAGCGGGAGGGCCGCGATACGCAGTATTTT. V gene TRBV20-1 combines with J gene TRBJ2-3; TRBD2 aligns across 10 bases. This CDR3 has 14 amino acids. The V gene end was trimmed by 3 bases and the J gene end by 6 bases; junction bases not matched to a gene: 6. From germline, CDR1 is DFQATT and CDR2 SNEGSKA (reference sequence).